Below, 32 T cell receptor beta chains from the same sample are listed, as sequenced in a study of Ad26.COV2.S vaccination and SARS-CoV-2 variants. Noted treatment: around 19 received Ad26.COV2.S at low or high dose, single or two shots; a few received placebo; per-sample allocation not given. Sampling occurred on day 63 after the first vaccine or placebo injection. The method was immunoSEQ multiplex PCR; TCRdb's version includes in-frame clones alone and lacks a portion of them. The data contain around 300,000 clones, around 89% of them seen just once; the ten biggest clones take up approximately 5%. The sequences come from peripheral blood, collected in a trial of Ad26.COV2.S vaccine versus placebo. These receptor sequences come from a person between 18 and 59 years old who received the Ad26.COV2.S COVID-19 vaccine or a placebo.

The V and J genes are TRBV7-9 and TRBJ2-5; no clear D gene. Trimming stripped 5 bases from V and 1 base from J, with 2 bases between. The CDR3 is made up of 11 amino acids. CDR1 and CDR2 (germline): SEHNR, FQNEAQ (reference sequence). The CDR3 coding sequence is TGTGCCAGCAGCGTCCAAGAGACCCAGTACTTC. This translates into CASSVQETQYF.

The J gene is TRBJ2-2, the V gene TRBV27; D gene ambiguous. This CDR3 has 15 residues. With 5 bases removed from V and 4 bases from J, the gap between germline ends came to 14 bases. CDR1 is MNHEY, CDR2 SMNVEV, per germline (reference sequence). The CDR3 loop reads CASSPFPGATGELFF. The CDR3 nucleotides read TGTGCCAGCAGTCCCTTCCCGGGTGCCACCGGGGAGCTGTTTTTT.

This clone has just one count. This chain links TRBV14 with TRBJ2-5; 11 bases are shared with TRBD1. Germline trimming cut 0 bases from V and 7 bases from J; bases unmatched to any gene: 10. The CDR3 loop spans 17 amino acids. The V gene's germline CDR1 is SGHDN and CDR2 FVKESK. DNA for the CDR3: TGTGCCAGCAGCCAAGAAACGGGGACAGGGGGTTTTCGGACCCAGTACTTC. It is translated as CASSQETGTGGFRTQYF.

The genes are TRBV6-5 and TRBJ2-2, with D unclear. CDR3 length equals 15 residues. From germline, CDR1 is MNHEY and CDR2 SVGAGI. V was clipped by 2 bases and J by 0 bases, with 7 bases between them. The CDR3 nucleotides read TGTGCCAGCAGTTACGAGCCCGCGAACACCGGGGAGCTGTTTTTT. It specifies CASSYEPANTGELFF.

This clone has just a few counts. At one of its ends the junction is not consistent with the germline gene, which may arise from a read error. V and J are TRBV14 and TRBJ1-2; D is perhaps TRBD1 (6 bases). Looked up from germline, CDR1 is SGHDN and CDR2 is FVKESK. This CDR3 spans 13 amino acids. CDR3 sequence: CLVGQMFLMGYTF. In nucleotides, the CDR3 is TGCCTCGTAGGACAGATGTTCTTGATGGGCTACACCTTC.

The chain carries TRBV9 and TRBJ2-1, with a weak D call TRBD2 (6 bases). Trimming shortened V by 0 bases and J by 0 bases, and 13 bases separated the two germline ends. There are 17 residues in the CDR3. Germline-derived CDR1 and CDR2 are SGDLS and YYNGEE. CDR3: CASSVGGNPSSYNEQFF. CDR3 bases: TGTGCCAGCAGCGTAGGCGGGAATCCGAGCTCCTACAATGAGCAGTTCTTC. Together with reference TRBV9 and TRBJ2-1, the CDR3 gives the full variable domain: DSGVTQTPKHLITATGQRVTLRCSPRSGDLSVYWYQQSLDQGLQFLIQYYNGEERAKGNILERFSAQQFPDLHSELNLSSLELGDSALYFCASSVGGNPSSYNEQFFGPGTRLTVL.

The chain has TRBV9 and TRBJ2-5; 10 positions match TRBD1. The CDR3 has 16 amino acids. Germline V gives CDR1 SGDLS, CDR2 YYNGEE. Losses at the gene ends were 3 bases for V and 5 bases for J; bases not matched to a gene: 10. The CDR3 region has the DNA TGTGCCAGCAGCGGACCGGGACAGGGGCGCTCGGAGACCCAGTACTTC. It codes for CASSGPGQGRSETQYF. The variable domain in full, completed from reference TRBV9 and TRBJ2-5, reads DSGVTQTPKHLITATGQRVTLRCSPRSGDLSVYWYQQSLDQGLQFLIQYYNGEERAKGNILERFSAQQFPDLHSELNLSSLELGDSALYFCASSGPGQGRSETQYFGPGTRLLVL.

This rearrangement joins TRBV6-5 to TRBJ2-6, with D perhaps assigned TRBD1 or TRBD2 (5 bases each). The CDR3 length is 15 residues. Trimming took 6 bases from V and 0 from J, leaving 9 bases between them. Germline V CDR1 and CDR2: MNHEY, SVGAGI. The CDR3 is CASRFGASGANVLTF. CDR3 DNA: TGTGCCAGCAGGTTCGGGGCCTCTGGGGCCAACGTCCTGACTTTC.

This chain links TRBV3-1 (or the pseudogene TRBV3-2) with TRBJ2-7, with 7 bases that match TRBD1. The germline V gene encodes CDR1 LGHDT and CDR2 YNNKEL (reference sequence). Trimming at V came to 1 base and at J to 3 bases, leaving 3 bases not matched to a gene. The CDR3 has 14 residues. CDR3 in amino acids: CASSQAGTVYEQYF. The CDR3 DNA sequence: TGTGCCAGCAGCCAAGCAGGGACAGTCTACGAGCAGTACTTC.

This clone is a singleton in its sample. The rearrangement uses TRBV29-1 and TRBJ1-2; possible D gene TRBD1, 6 bases. V shed 0 bases and J shed 13 bases, with 12 bases lying between them. CDR1 and CDR2 (germline): SQVTM, ANQGSEA. The CDR3 is 11 amino acids. CDR3 sequence reads: CSVEESGAATF. The CDR3 coding sequence is TGCAGCGTTGAAGAGTCGGGGGCCGCCACCTTC.

The chain links TRBV18 to TRBJ1-6; possibly TRBD1 for D (6 bases). The V and J ends lost 3 bases and 8 bases respectively, with 11 bases between them. Germline assignment: CDR1 KGHSH and CDR2 LQKENI. The CDR3 loop spans 14 amino acids. CDR3 in DNA: TGTGCCAGCTCACCCGGACAGCGGCATTCACCCCTCCACTTT. Protein: CASSPGQRHSPLHF. The full variable domain, its missing parts supplied by reference TRBV18 and TRBJ1-6, is NAGVMQNPRHLVRRRGQEARLRCSPMKGHSHVYWYRQLPEEGLKFMVYLQKENIIDESGMPKERFSAEFPKEGPSILRIQQVVRGDSAAYFCASSPGQRHSPLHFGNGTRLTVT.

The rearrangement uses TRBV28 and TRBJ1-5, with D tentatively TRBD1 (6 bases). CDR1 and CDR2 from the germline V gene are MDHEN and SYDVKM. The CDR3 has 15 residues. Trimming removed 10 bases from V and 0 bases from J, with 16 bases in between. The CDR3 bases are TGTGCCACGCAAACTGGACAGTATAGCAATCAGCCCCAGCATTTT. Protein product: CATQTGQYSNQPQHF.

This chain connects TRBV15 to TRBJ2-6, with 8 bases identical to TRBD2. The J segment lost 1 base and the V segment lost 1 base, leaving 9 bases of the junction unmatched. Germline loops: CDR1 LNHNV, CDR2 YYDKDF (reference sequence). The length of the CDR3 is 19 residues. This chain's CDR3 is CATSRGPAGGLSGANVLTF. CDR3 nucleotide sequence: TGTGCCACCAGCAGAGGACCCGCGGGGGGCTTATCTGGGGCCAACGTCCTGACTTTC.

The chain is built from TRBV5-4 and TRBJ2-7, with no clear D. The CDR3 totals 13 residues. V was shortened by 1 base and J by 2 bases, with 7 bases between the two germline ends. From germline, CDR1 is SGHNT and CDR2 YYREEE (reference sequence). For the CDR3, the DNA is TGTGCCAGCAGCTTGAGAGGAACCTACGAGCAGTACTTC. Amino acid sequence: CASSLRGTYEQYF.

The J gene is TRBJ2-3, the V gene TRBV11-2; TRBD2 aligns across 8 bases. With 3 bases clipped from V and 0 bases from J, the junction kept 5 bases outside the gene matches. The CDR3 covers 16 residues. Germline CDR1 is SGHAT and CDR2 is FQNNGV. CDR3 in DNA: TGTGCCAGCAGCTTCACTAGCGGATCTAGCACAGATACGCAGTATTTT. Residues: CASSFTSGSSTDTQYF.

This rearrangement joins TRBV19 to TRBJ2-5, with 15 bases fitting TRBD2. Germline trimming cut 3 bases from V and 4 bases from J; bases unmatched to any gene: 3. The CDR3 extends over 16 amino acids. The germline V gene encodes CDR1 LNHDA and CDR2 SQIVND (reference sequence). The CDR3 loop is CASSMGLAGGRETQYF. CDR3 DNA sequence: TGTGCCAGTAGTATGGGACTAGCGGGGGGTAGAGAGACCCAGTACTTC.

The V gene is TRBV10-1, the J gene TRBJ1-5; a weak D match, TRBD1 (5 bases). The CDR3 contains 13 residues. Trimming removed 5 bases from V and 4 bases from J, with 9 bases in between. Per germline, CDR1 WNHNN and CDR2 SYGVQD (reference sequence). In DNA, the CDR3 is TGCGCCAGCAGTCGGACACCAAATCAGCCCCAGCATTTT. Translating it yields CASSRTPNQPQHF.

The chain joins TRBV3-1 (or the pseudogene TRBV3-2) to TRBJ1-6; TRBD1 might be the D (5 bases). The germline CDR1 and CDR2 sequences are LGHDT and YNNKEL (reference sequence). This CDR3 region has 16 residues. Trimming took off 3 bases at V and 9 bases at J, with 18 bases between the two ends. The CDR3: CASSHGRAGGPSPLHF. The CDR3 nucleotides read TGTGCCAGCAGCCACGGGCGGGCGGGGGGACCTTCACCCCTCCACTTT.

This chain uses TRBV2 with TRBJ1-6; TRBD1 is a possible D gene (6 bases). V was pared by 4 bases and J by 7 bases, with 14 bases between. The V gene's germline CDR1 is SNHLY and CDR2 FYNNEI. The CDR3 consists of 15 residues. The CDR3 sequence: CASSVRGLPNSPLHF. The CDR3 bases are TGTGCCAGCAGTGTCAGGGGTTTACCCAATTCACCCCTCCACTTT.

This clone was counted a single time. V is TRBV5-1 and J is TRBJ2-5; 7 positions match TRBD1. The junction had 4 bases not matched to a gene; V was cut back by 2 bases and J by 0 bases. The CDR3 consists of 15 residues. CDR1 and CDR2 from the germline V gene are SGHRS and YFSETQ. CDR3 nucleotides: TGCGCCAGCAGCTTACAGGGGCACGACCAAGAGACCCAGTACTTC. Translating gives CASSLQGHDQETQYF. Complete variable domain (other parts from reference TRBV5-1 and TRBJ2-5): KAGVTQTPRYLIKTRGQQVTLSCSPISGHRSVSWYQQTPGQGLQFLFEYFSETQRNKGNFPGRFSGRQFSNSRSEMNVSTLELGDSALYLCASSLQGHDQETQYFGPGTRLLVL.

This chain uses TRBV6-1 with TRBJ2-1; D may match TRBD1 or TRBD2 (6 bases each). There are 17 residues in the CDR3. Trimming shortened V by 1 base and J by 0 bases, and 13 bases separated the two germline ends. The germline V gene has CDR1 MNHNS and CDR2 SASEGT. CDR3 residues: CASSEGEGGRSYNEQFF. The CDR3 DNA is TGTGCCAGCAGTGAAGGAGAGGGGGGCCGCTCCTACAATGAGCAGTTCTTC.

The gene calls are TRBV2 and TRBJ1-5, with D perhaps matching TRBD1 (6 bases). Between the trimmed V and J ends, which lost 8 bases and 0 bases, there was a span of 11 bases. Germline V gene data show CDR1 as SNHLY and CDR2 as FYNNEI. The CDR3 runs to 14 residues. The CDR3 loop reads CASSGAYSNQPQHF. The CDR3 coding sequence is TGTGCCAGCTCAGGGGCATATAGCAATCAGCCCCAGCATTTT.

This clone was observed many times. The chain couples TRBV5-6 to TRBJ2-7; possible D gene TRBD2, 6 bases. Germline CDR1 reads SGHDT; CDR2 reads YYEEEE. CDR3 length: 15 amino acids. The V gene lost 2 bases and the J gene lost 7 bases, with 19 bases spanning the gap. CDR3 nucleotides: TGTGCCAGCAGCTTAACGGGAGTTAGTTTGGGAGAGCAGTACTTC. Translated, it gives CASSLTGVSLGEQYF.

J is TRBJ1-4 and V is TRBV4-2; TRBD1 might be the D (6 bases). CDR1 is LGHNA and CDR2 is YNFKEQ in the germline V gene. V lost 1 base to trimming and J lost 8 bases, with 11 bases between them. This CDR3 spans 14 amino acids. CDR3: CASSQAWTEEKLFF. The CDR3 bases are TGTGCCAGCAGCCAAGCTTGGACAGAAGAAAAACTGTTTTTT.

The chain combines TRBV4-2 with TRBJ2-3; tentatively, D is TRBD2 (6 bases). V gave up 2 bases and J gave up 5 bases, with 20 bases separating them. Germline V gives CDR1 LGHNA, CDR2 YNFKEQ. CDR3 length: 17 amino acids. The CDR3 reads CASSQSSSPRGGDTQYF. DNA for the CDR3: TGTGCCAGCAGCCAATCTAGCTCGCCCCGGGGAGGAGATACGCAGTATTTT.

The chain combines TRBV13 with TRBJ2-2, with a weak D call TRBD1 (6 bases). V was cut by 4 bases and J by 0 bases, with 21 bases left in between. The CDR3 sequence is 19 residues long. The germline V gene has CDR1 PRHDT and CDR2 FYEKMQ (reference sequence). Written as DNA, the CDR3 is TGTGCCAGCAGCTCATACCAATCGGGACATCTTACGAACACCGGGGAGCTGTTTTTT. Its protein is CASSSYQSGHLTNTGELFF.

The rearrangement uses TRBV7-3 and TRBJ1-6; no definite D call. The germline V and J ends were trimmed by 5 bases and 9 bases, with 17 bases remaining between them. This CDR3 has 15 residues. Germline CDR1 SGHTA, CDR2 FQGTGA. The CDR3 is CASSPREGKGSPLHF. The CDR3 region has the DNA TGTGCCAGCAGCCCCCGGGAGGGCAAGGGTTCACCCCTCCACTTT. The complete variable domain, with remaining parts taken from reference TRBV7-3 and TRBJ1-6, reads GAGVSQTPSNKVTEKGKYVELRCDPISGHTALYWYRQSLGQGPEFLIYFQGTGAADDSGLPNDRFFAVRPEGSVSTLKIQRTERGDSAVYLCASSPREGKGSPLHFGNGTRLTVT.

This clone was found a few times. CDR3 nucleotide sequence: TGTGCCAGCAGCCACGGGGGACTCGGGTTGACTGAAGCTTTCTTT. It encodes CASSHGGLGLTEAFF. The chain joins TRBV3-1 (or the pseudogene TRBV3-2) to TRBJ1-1; a weak D match, TRBD1 (5 bases). The germline V gene encodes CDR1 LGHDT and CDR2 YNNKEL (reference sequence). This CDR3 spans 15 amino acids. Trimming removed 3 bases at V and 5 bases at J, with 16 bases between.

The rearrangement uses TRBV18 and TRBJ1-2; D call uncertain. Germline V gene sequence: CDR1 KGHSH, CDR2 LQKENI. CDR3 length: 13 amino acids. The V gene lost 2 bases and the J gene lost 2 bases, with 6 bases spanning the gap. As DNA, the CDR3 is TGTGCCAGCTCACCAGGCATGAACTATGGCTACACCTTC. Translation gives CASSPGMNYGYTF.

The V gene is TRBV4-3, the J gene TRBJ1-6; 9 bases align to TRBD1. Germline lookup yields CDR1 LGHNA and CDR2 YSLEER. The CDR3 covers 15 residues. Trimming cost V 5 bases and J 5 bases; bases outside gene matches: 4. CDR3 sequence reads: CASSSRDRDNSPLHF. The CDR3 nucleotides are TGCGCCAGCAGCTCCCGGGACAGGGATAATTCACCCCTCCACTTT.

This clone was detected many times. This chain uses TRBV28 with TRBJ1-2, with D possibly being TRBD1 (5 bases). Trimming removed 3 bases at V and 2 bases at J, with 13 bases between. The CDR3 consists of 15 residues. Per germline, CDR1 MDHEN and CDR2 SYDVKM. In DNA form, the CDR3 reads TGTGCCAGCAGTTTCGGTACAGGTGCCAACTATGGCTACACCTTC. Residues: CASSFGTGANYGYTF.

The gene calls are TRBV18 and TRBJ2-2; D remains ambiguous. Germline V gene lookup returns CDR1 KGHSH and CDR2 LQKENI. V lost 1 base and J 1 base, leaving 4 bases between the germline ends. The CDR3 spans 14 residues. CDR3 loop: CASSPQVNTGELFF. The DNA for the CDR3 is TGTGCCAGCTCACCACAGGTGAACACCGGGGAGCTGTTTTTT.